This TCR beta chain was obtained from a study of vaccination effects on CD4 cells after COVID-19. Study results and caveats: Nearly all vaccine-induced clones in healthy recipients recognized only SARS-CoV-2.

Before sequencing took place, the ViraFEST assay used viral peptide pools to expand antigen-specific CD4+ T cells. Scientists isolated CD4+ T cells after a roughly 10-day culture period ended. Participants each got two BNT162b2 or mRNA-1273 vaccine doses. Both day 3 and day 7 saw half the medium replaced with IL-2 medium. CDR1 SGHKS and CDR2 YYEKEE come from the germline V gene (reference sequence). There are 14 residues in the CDR3. V shed 4 bases and J shed 0 bases, with 8 bases lying between them. Details on this clone: Its target is not known.

Sequencing was performed with immunoSEQ multiplex PCR; in TCRdb, only in-frame clones are kept and a portion is missing. The sample lists about 59,000 clones; approximately 78% were seen once. The rearrangement links TRBV5-5 to TRBJ1-3; no reliable D call. The clonotype was recovered from a human donor who received a COVID-19 vaccine. This specimen consisted of CD4+ T cells from PBMCs cultured with HCoV-OC43 spike peptides, obtained after COVID-19 vaccination. Subset denoted: HCoV-OC43 spike overlapping peptide pool stimulation. The CDR3, as DNA: TGTGCCAGCAGCCCCCCAATCTCTGGAAACACCATATATTTT. This encodes CASSPPISGNTIYF.